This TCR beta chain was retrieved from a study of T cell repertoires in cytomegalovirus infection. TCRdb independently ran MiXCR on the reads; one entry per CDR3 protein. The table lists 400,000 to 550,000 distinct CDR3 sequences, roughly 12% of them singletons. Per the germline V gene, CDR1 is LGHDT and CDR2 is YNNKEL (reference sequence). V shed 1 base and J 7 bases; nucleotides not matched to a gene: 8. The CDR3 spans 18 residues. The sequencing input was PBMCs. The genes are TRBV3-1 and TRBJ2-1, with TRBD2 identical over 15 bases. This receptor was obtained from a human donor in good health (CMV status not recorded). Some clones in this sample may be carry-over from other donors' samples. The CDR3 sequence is CASSQGGTSGRLFNEQFF. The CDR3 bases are TGTGCCAGCAGCCAAGGCGGGACTAGCGGGAGGCTTTTTAATGAGCAGTTCTTC.